The sequence of this T cell receptor beta chain was determined in a study of OX40 agonist ivuxolimab in advanced cancers. For the study at large: Partial responses, seen in three patients, involved one hepatocellular carcinoma and two cutaneous melanomas.

This clone was counted once. CDR3 length equals 13 residues. Trimming pared 5 bases from V and 13 bases from J, leaving 17 bases between. From germline, CDR1 is SEHNR and CDR2 FQNEAQ (reference sequence). TCRdb's table, derived via immunoSEQ multiplex PCR, lists solely in-frame clones and lacks some. The sample carries approximately 70,000 clones, 88% recorded once. The chain recombines TRBV7-9 with TRBJ1-4; possibly TRBD1 for D (5 bases). The sequencing used CD4+ or CD8+ T cells sorted from blood, collected in a trial of the OX40 agonist ivuxolimab. The sequence came from an adult with an advanced solid tumor such as melanoma, head and neck, liver or kidney cancer. The CDR3 nucleotides are TGTGCCAGCAGCCTCCTCGGGGTGCAGGGACTGTTTTTT. It specifies CASSLLGVQGLFF.